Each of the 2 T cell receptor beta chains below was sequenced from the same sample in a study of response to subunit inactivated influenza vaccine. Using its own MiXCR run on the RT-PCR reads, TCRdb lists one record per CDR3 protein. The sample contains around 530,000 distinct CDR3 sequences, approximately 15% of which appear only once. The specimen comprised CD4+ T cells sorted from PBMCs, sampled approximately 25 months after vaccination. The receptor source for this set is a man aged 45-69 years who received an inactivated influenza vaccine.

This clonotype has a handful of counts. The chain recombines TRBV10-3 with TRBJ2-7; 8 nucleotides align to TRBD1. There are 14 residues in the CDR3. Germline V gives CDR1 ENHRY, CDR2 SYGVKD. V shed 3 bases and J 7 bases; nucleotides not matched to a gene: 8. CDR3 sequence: CAISEDQGAGEQYF. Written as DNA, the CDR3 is TGTGCCATCAGTGAAGACCAGGGGGCTGGTGAGCAGTACTTC.

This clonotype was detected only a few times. The CDR3 region is CASSDGVAGANVLTF. CDR3 nucleotide sequence: TGTGCCAGCAGTGATGGTGTGGCTGGGGCCAACGTCCTGACTTTC. V usage is TRBV2 and J usage is TRBJ2-6; D call uncertain. CDR3 length: 15 amino acids. Germline V gene data show CDR1 as SNHLY and CDR2 as FYNNEI. Between the trimmed V and J ends, which lost 3 bases and 2 bases, there was a span of 8 bases.